Following are 5 T cell receptor beta chains from one sample sequenced in a study of blood T cell repertoires in COVID-19 (dated by TCRdb to 2019 to 2021). Preparation of the library involved the immunoSEQ multiplex PCR assay. TCRdb stores this immuneACCESS table with in-frame sequences only. Part of the clones is absent; in the studies checked, under half of the shortfall reflects unresolved V genes, and no reason is known for the rest. The sample table contains 350,000 to 400,000 clones; only one count was recorded for roughly 87% of them. The top ten hold 2.5% to 3% of the sample. Source material: PBMCs or T cells enriched from blood (not recorded which). The receptor set was obtained from a woman in her twenties or thirties who had recovered from COVID-19.

The rearrangement links TRBV4-1 to TRBJ2-7, with 9 bases aligning to TRBD1. Trimming took 3 bases from V and 6 from J; bases not matched to a gene: 12. Germline V lookup: CDR1 MGHRA, CDR2 YSYEKL. CDR3 length equals 16 residues. The CDR3 DNA follows: TGCGCCAGCAGCCAGGAGACCCGGGACAGGGAGGTCGAGCAGTACTTC. As protein: CASSQETRDREVEQYF.

V gene TRBV19 combines with J gene TRBJ2-1; TRBD2 matches at 9 bases. This CDR3 contains 17 residues. The germline CDR1 and CDR2 sequences are LNHDA and SQIVND (reference sequence). V was pared by 4 bases and J by 0 bases, with 7 bases of the junction left unmatched. CDR3 region: CASSTFASGISYNEQFF. In DNA, the CDR3 is TGTGCCAGTAGTACGTTCGCTAGCGGGATCTCCTACAATGAGCAGTTCTTC.

The rearrangement joins TRBV12-3 or TRBV12-4 to TRBJ1-1; the match to TRBD1 covers 7 bases. This CDR3 region has 11 residues. V was clipped by 6 bases and J by 11 bases; unmatched bases: 6. In nucleotides, the CDR3 is TGTGCCAGCAGCCCGACAGGGAGGGCTTTCTTT. Residues: CASSPTGRAFF.

V is TRBV29-1 and J is TRBJ1-2, with D possibly being TRBD1 (5 bases). The V gene lost 7 bases and the J gene lost 3 bases, with 15 bases spanning the gap. From germline, CDR1 is SQVTM and CDR2 ANQGSEA. The CDR3 consists of 13 residues. Here the CDR3 DNA reads TGCAGCGCCTGGGTTGGGGGGGACTATGGCTACACCTTC. It translates to CSAWVGGDYGYTF.

The chain employs TRBV3-1 (or the pseudogene TRBV3-2) and TRBJ1-4; TRBD1 matches at 11 bases. V dropped 4 bases and J dropped 7; count of bases not matched to a gene: 2. This CDR3 is built from 14 residues. Germline assignment: CDR1 LGHDT and CDR2 YNNKEL (reference sequence). The DNA for the CDR3 is TGTGCCAGCAGCCCCGGACAGGGGGCTGAAAAACTGTTTTTT. Encoded protein: CASSPGQGAEKLFF.